The rows below give T cell receptor beta chains drawn from one sample of a study of shared clonotypes between healthy human individuals. The data were produced by immunoSEQ multiplex PCR, yet TCRdb's version contains in-frame clones alone and is incomplete. This sample has roughly 660,000 clones, with roughly 87% found just once. Sample: memory CD8+ T cells from PBMCs. Receptor source: a man younger than 35 in good health. Some clones in this sample may be carry-over from other donors' samples. Each CDR3 is given with its conserved first and last residue. Each record gives: clone size, D gene, J gene, V gene, CDR3 DNA, CDR3 protein. A D gene is named only where the DNA matches it firmly. Only part of the rows carry a size: once, few, many, or a class if the clone is expanded.

-	TRBD1	TRBJ1-1	TRBV13	TGTGCCAGCAGCTTGCTAAGGGACAGGGGGGTGAACACTGAAGCTTTCTTT	CASSLLRDRGVNTEAFF
-	-	TRBJ2-5	TRBV25-1	TGTGCCAGCAGTGAATTTGTGCAGTACTTC	CASSEFVQYF
-	TRBD1	TRBJ2-7	TRBV6-1	TGTGCCAGCAGTGAAAGGGGACAGGGTAGTTACGAGCAGTACTTC	CASSERGQGSYEQYF
-	-	TRBJ2-7	TRBV5-1	TGCGCCAGCAGCTTGGTTGATTCCTACGAGCAGTACTTC	CASSLVDSYEQYF
once	-	TRBJ1-1	TRBV2	TGTGCCAGCAGTGGTTTCCAGGGTGGCGACACTGAAGCTTTCTTT	CASSGFQGGDTEAFF
few	-	TRBJ2-1	TRBV5-5	TGTGCCAGCAGCTTGGATGGTTTGCGGACAGAGCAGTTCTTC	CASSLDGLRTEQFF
-	TRBD1	TRBJ2-1	TRBV27	TGTGCCAGCAGTGAGAACTACAGGGGGGCGACCTACAATGAGCAGTTCTTC	CASSENYRGATYNEQFF
few	-	TRBJ1-5	TRBV30	TGTGCCTGGAGTCATCGACAGGGCAATCAGCCCCAGCATTTT	CAWSHRQGNQPQHF
-	TRBD2	TRBJ2-1	TRBV6-5	TGTGCCAGCAGTTATGTAGCGGGAGGGCCAAATGAGCAGTTCTTC	CASSYVAGGPNEQFF
-	-	TRBJ2-5	TRBV4-1	TGCGCCAGCAGCCCTGGGACCAGGGGCTACAAAGAGACCCAGTACTTC	CASSPGTRGYKETQYF
-	TRBD1	TRBJ2-7	TRBV5-6	TGTGCCAGCAGCCCGGGGACAGGAGAGCAGTACTTC	CASSPGTGEQYF
-	TRBD1	TRBJ2-7	TRBV18	TGTGCCAGCTCACCACCGGGACAGGGGAGGATGAACGAGCAGTACTTC	CASSPPGQGRMNEQYF
-	-	TRBJ2-3	TRBV6-1	TGTGCCAGCAGTGAATGGAGGGAGCCCCAAAGGGGTACGCAGTATTTT	CASSEWREPQRGTQYF
-	TRBD1	TRBJ1-4	TRBV4-1	TGCGCCAGCAGCCCCTCACCGGGACAGCGAAATGAAAAACTGTTTTTT	CASSPSPGQRNEKLFF
-	-	TRBJ1-1	TRBV19	TGTGCCAGTAGTATACGGGGGATGGCTGAAGCTTTCTTT	CASSIRGMAEAFF
-	TRBD1	TRBJ1-1	TRBV11-2	TGTGCCAGCAGCTCCAGACAGGGCGTGAACACTGAAGCTTTCTTT	CASSSRQGVNTEAFF
-	TRBD2	TRBJ2-1	TRBV9	TGTGCCAGCAGCGGCCAAAGCGGGACCAGGGATTCCTACAATGAGCAGTTCTTC	CASSGQSGTRDSYNEQFF
-	-	TRBJ2-3	TRBV29-1	TGCAGCGTTGAAGATCACGGTCGGGGCGGGCCTACGCAGTATTTT	CSVEDHGRGGPTQYF
-	-	TRBJ2-2	TRBV28	TGTGCCAGCAGCCAACCTTCACGCACCGGGGAGCTGTTTTTT	CASSQPSRTGELFF
once	-	TRBJ2-5	TRBV4-2	TGTGCCAGCAGCCATCGGAGGGGAGAGACCCAGTACTTC	CASSHRRGETQYF
once	-	TRBJ2-2	TRBV5-8	TGTGCCAGCAGCTTGGTCGGGGAAGGGTCCGGGGAGCTGTTTTTT	CASSLVGEGSGELFF
-	-	TRBJ1-1	TRBV19	TGTGCCAGTACCAGGGGAACTGAAGCTTTCTTT	CASTRGTEAFF
-	-	TRBJ2-7	TRBV4-2	TGTGCCAGCAACCAAGACGGAGGGGAAAGCTCCTACGAGCAGTACTTC	CASNQDGGESSYEQYF
-	-	TRBJ1-1	TRBV4-3	TGCGCCAGCAGCCAACTCGCAGGGAGCACTGAAGCTTTCTTT	CASSQLAGSTEAFF
-	-	TRBJ2-7	TRBV19	TGTGCCAGTAGTATGGACTTGCCCTACGAGCAGTACTTC	CASSMDLPYEQYF
-	-	TRBJ2-2	TRBV19	TGTGCCAGTAGTATGATGGCGAACACCGGGGAGCTGTTTTTT	CASSMMANTGELFF